These T cell receptor beta chains were read from a single sample in a study of blood T cell repertoires in COVID-19. Sequenced by immunoSEQ multiplex PCR; TCRdb stores in-frame clones only, minus some. The sample lists roughly 33,000 clones; just over 85% were seen once. Sequences were obtained from peripheral blood. These receptors were obtained from a human donor in a cohort sampled during active COVID-19. Each CDR3 is given with its conserved first and last residue.

V gene: TRBV19
CDR3 protein: CASTLSRGNYGYTF

V gene: TRBV7-6
CDR3 protein: CASSPPAGWEGSYNEQFF

V gene: TRBV19
CDR3 protein: CASDDRGYNEQFF

V gene: TRBV6-6
CDR3 protein: CASSMIGAQGETQYF

V gene: TRBV11-2
CDR3 protein: CASSLAGGYNEQFF

V gene: TRBV6-5
CDR3 protein: CASKTRGGTNEQFF

V gene: TRBV27
CDR3 protein: CASSLDRGDDEQYF

V gene: TRBV24-1
CDR3 protein: CATSAPGVTETQYF

V gene: TRBV7-3
CDR3 protein: CASSLTRGAGELFF

V gene: TRBV7-2
CDR3 protein: CASSGRDRGQSEQFF

V gene: TRBV11-2
CDR3 protein: CASSSYTGGAGGYTF

V gene: TRBV2
CDR3 protein: CASRVGTVSNQPQHF

V gene: TRBV5-4
CDR3 protein: CASSLGGFGGRRGSTDTQYF

V gene: TRBV5-1
CDR3 protein: CASSLRGGRDSYEQYF

V gene: TRBV4-1
CDR3 protein: CASSHATRTRNTGELFF

V gene: TRBV4-1
CDR3 protein: CASSQDEDRKRQLFF

V gene: TRBV2
CDR3 protein: CASSAFTGSTGELFF

V gene: TRBV24-1
CDR3 protein: CATSDFSRTSSYEQYF

V gene: TRBV9
CDR3 protein: CASSVVAGLMNSPLHF

V gene: TRBV2
CDR3 protein: CASKLRSVPSWTGRSYEQYF

V gene: TRBV5-4
CDR3 protein: CASSLRDSSYEQYF

V gene: TRBV6-5
CDR3 protein: CASSLLGGDSYEQYF

V gene: TRBV28
CDR3 protein: CASSLEGQGAYGANVLTF

V gene: TRBV19
CDR3 protein: CASSMRGGVRSNQPQHF

V gene: TRBV27
CDR3 protein: CASSFRTAAGGRDTQYF

V gene: TRBV27
CDR3 protein: CASSLSPVGTYGYTF

V gene: TRBV5-1
CDR3 protein: CASSPGQGTNTGELFF

V gene: TRBV20-1
CDR3 protein: CSASTGGRYEQYF

V gene: TRBV25-1
CDR3 protein: CASSAGLALSTDTQYF

V gene: TRBV11-3
CDR3 protein: CASSSPGGGPGDTQYF

V gene: TRBV2
CDR3 protein: CASRRQTSTPLGQYF

V gene: TRBV7-9
CDR3 protein: CASSLVGTGALSYEQYF

V gene: TRBV6-9
CDR3 protein: CASAGDTQYF

V gene: TRBV5-1
CDR3 protein: CASSLGVSVTGNEQFF

V gene: TRBV7-2
CDR3 protein: CASSPLDRVDTEAFF

V gene: TRBV20-1
CDR3 protein: CSASDSNTQYF

V gene: TRBV6-5
CDR3 protein: CASSWGVSYEQYF

V gene: TRBV7-9
CDR3 protein: CASSLDDRVNQPQHF

V gene: TRBV2
CDR3 protein: CASGGGLGTGELFF

V gene: TRBV5-1
CDR3 protein: CASSSERGANYGYTF

V gene: TRBV18
CDR3 protein: CASLETLNTEAFF

V gene: TRBV28
CDR3 protein: CASSFRPGTGNEKLFF

V gene: TRBV19
CDR3 protein: CASSRQASYEQYF

V gene: TRBV29-1
CDR3 protein: CSVEEGGAQNIQYF

V gene: TRBV11-2
CDR3 protein: CASSPLGGASWGTQYF

V gene: TRBV5-1
CDR3 protein: CASRFGAGNEQFF

V gene: TRBV6-5
CDR3 protein: CASRLVSPLHF

V gene: TRBV5-8
CDR3 protein: CASSLDGRRYEQYF

V gene: TRBV5-5
CDR3 protein: CASSQGGATGELFF

V gene: TRBV11-1
CDR3 protein: CASSARDSTYYGYTF

V gene: TRBV18
CDR3 protein: CASSLFLPDRGGTGELFF

V gene: TRBV12-5
CDR3 protein: CASGFHPEGGINTGELFF